This T cell receptor beta chain was documented in a study of blood T cell repertoires in COVID-19. From germline, CDR1 is ENHRY and CDR2 SYGVKD. Trimming took 5 bases from V and 5 from J; bases not matched to a gene: 10. The CDR3 runs to 17 residues. The assay was immunoSEQ multiplex PCR, and TCRdb's table has in-frame clones only and misses some. Of 95,000 to 110,000 clones in the sample, about 91% are singletons; the top ten hold approximately 3.7%. The TCR sequence derives from a human donor in a cohort sampled during active COVID-19. Source material: peripheral blood. The chain employs TRBV10-3 and TRBJ2-5, with 14 bases identical to TRBD2. CDR3 sequence reads: CAISPGLAGAPMETQYF. In nucleotides, the CDR3 is TGTGCCATCAGTCCGGGACTAGCGGGGGCCCCTATGGAGACCCAGTACTTC.